This entry lists 27 T cell receptor beta chains sequenced from one sample in a study of blood T cell repertoires in COVID-19. Using immunoSEQ multiplex PCR, the repertoire was profiled, and TCRdb retains in-frame clones only, with some absent. The profile shows about 250,000 clones, approximately 85% of them singletons. The sequenced sample consisted of PBMCs or T cells enriched from blood (not recorded which). The receptors here all came from a woman aged 45 to 65 with acute COVID-19.

The gene calls are TRBV6-5 and TRBJ1-1; D may be TRBD1 (6 bases). The CDR3 runs to 12 residues. V dropped 6 bases and J dropped 5 bases, with 10 bases sitting between them. Germline CDR1 and CDR2: MNHEY and SVGAGI. The DNA of the CDR3 is TGTGCCAGCAGCCAGACAGGAACTGAAGCTTTCTTT. Its translation: CASSQTGTEAFF.

V and J are TRBV6-5 and TRBJ1-3; no clear D gene. V lost 0 bases and J 0 bases, leaving 9 bases between the germline ends. The CDR3 consists of 16 residues. Per germline, CDR1 MNHEY and CDR2 SVGAGI. The CDR3 DNA sequence: TGTGCCAGCAGTTACTCCGAACCGCGCTCTGGAAACACCATATATTTT. It is translated as CASSYSEPRSGNTIYF.

This clone has more than one count but fewer than ten. This chain links TRBV19 with TRBJ1-1; the match to TRBD1 covers 7 bases. CDR1 LNHDA and CDR2 SQIVND come from the germline V gene (reference sequence). CDR3 length: 16 residues. Germline trimming cut 3 bases from V and 2 bases from J; bases unmatched to any gene: 9. CDR3 protein: CASSISSTGYNTEAFF. DNA of the CDR3: TGTGCCAGTAGTATTAGCTCGACAGGGTACAACACTGAAGCTTTCTTT.

This chain links TRBV14 with TRBJ2-1, with 8 bases aligning to TRBD1. In germline, CDR1 is SGHDN, CDR2 FVKESK. V was clipped by 1 base and J by 6 bases; unmatched bases: 5. The CDR3 is made up of 15 amino acids. The CDR3 region is CASSQVSGGFNEQFF. For the CDR3, the DNA is TGTGCCAGCAGCCAAGTGTCAGGGGGCTTCAATGAGCAGTTCTTC.

The chain couples TRBV11-2 to TRBJ1-2; TRBD1 is a possible D gene (5 bases). CDR1 is SGHAT and CDR2 is FQNNGV in the germline V gene. The CDR3 consists of 12 residues. The V end lost 5 bases, the J end lost 1 base, and 5 bases lay between the germline ends. CDR3: CASSDSNYGYTF. The CDR3 DNA follows: TGTGCCAGCAGCGACAGTAACTATGGCTACACCTTC.

The rearrangement links TRBV6-5 to TRBJ1-4; weak D call: TRBD1 (6 bases). Trimming took off 6 bases at V and 8 bases at J, with 19 bases between the two ends. CDR3 size: 15 residues. In germline, CDR1 is MNHEY, CDR2 SVGAGI. The CDR3 DNA is TGTGCCAGCAGGGGCGGGAGTAGGGGGGAGGAAAAACTGTTTTTT. It encodes CASRGGSRGEEKLFF.

In its sample, this clone ranks as medium-sized (0.01 to 0.1%). Here the CDR3 DNA reads TGTGCCAGCAGCTTAGACAGGGCATGGGATGGCTACACCTTC. Its protein is CASSLDRAWDGYTF. This rearrangement joins TRBV7-2 to TRBJ1-2; D perhaps matches TRBD1 (6 bases). Germline assignment: CDR1 SGHTA and CDR2 FQGNSA. The CDR3 is 14 residues long. V was pared by 1 base and J by 6 bases, with 12 bases between.

This clone was detected a few times. Here the CDR3 DNA reads TGTGCCAGCAGCCGGGGGTTTAACTATGGCTACACCTTC. Translation gives CASSRGFNYGYTF. The chain couples TRBV27 to TRBJ1-2; D perhaps matches TRBD1 (5 bases). Trimming removed 6 bases from V and 1 base from J, with 9 bases in between. The CDR3 contains 13 residues. The germline V gene has CDR1 MNHEY and CDR2 SMNVEV (reference sequence).

V and J are TRBV6-2 or TRBV6-3 and TRBJ2-2; D unclear. Trimming took off 2 bases at V and 6 bases at J, with 7 bases between the two ends. CDR3 size: 13 residues. Germline CDR1 reads MNHEY; CDR2 reads SVGEGT. Written as DNA, the CDR3 is TGTGCCAGCAGTTACGTGGCAGCCGGGGAGCTGTTTTTT. Translating it yields CASSYVAAGELFF.

The V call is TRBV9, the J call TRBJ2-5, with 11 bases identical to TRBD2. CDR1 and CDR2 from the germline V gene are SGDLS and YYNGEE. V shed 2 bases and J 6 bases; nucleotides not matched to a gene: 6. The CDR3 contains 15 residues. The CDR3 is CASSVVAGGPKTQYF. For the CDR3, the DNA is TGTGCCAGCAGCGTTGTAGCGGGGGGGCCGAAGACCCAGTACTTC. Complete variable domain (other parts from reference TRBV9 and TRBJ2-5): DSGVTQTPKHLITATGQRVTLRCSPRSGDLSVYWYQQSLDQGLQFLIQYYNGEERAKGNILERFSAQQFPDLHSELNLSSLELGDSALYFCASSVVAGGPKTQYFGPGTRLLVL.

The genes are TRBV4-1 and TRBJ1-5; TRBD1 is a possible D gene (6 bases). Trimming cost V 1 base and J 7 bases, with 17 bases left between them. The CDR3 extends over 16 amino acids. Germline CDR1 reads MGHRA; CDR2 reads YSYEKL. CDR3 sequence: CASSQGFRTEVQPQHF. The DNA for the CDR3 is TGCGCCAGCAGCCAAGGATTCAGGACAGAGGTACAGCCCCAGCATTTT.

The gene calls are TRBV5-1 and TRBJ2-1; 9 nucleotides agree with TRBD2. Germline loops: CDR1 SGHRS, CDR2 YFSETQ. There are 15 residues in the CDR3. Losses at the gene ends were 3 bases for V and 3 bases for J; bases not matched to a gene: 4. CDR3 DNA sequence: TGCGCCAGCAGCTCGGGACTAGCAGACTACAATGAGCAGTTCTTC. It codes for CASSSGLADYNEQFF.

The chain combines TRBV30 with TRBJ1-1, with D possibly being TRBD1 (5 bases). The CDR3 extends over 12 amino acids. V lost 5 bases and J 5 bases, leaving 12 bases between the germline ends. Germline lookup yields CDR1 GTSNPN and CDR2 SVGIG (reference sequence). In nucleotides, the CDR3 is TGTGCCTGGCGGGGGGAATGGACTGAAGCTTTCTTT. It encodes CAWRGEWTEAFF.

This sequence joins TRBV30 and TRBJ1-1, with TRBD1 identical over 9 bases. This CDR3 is 15 amino acids long. Germline CDR1 GTSNPN, CDR2 SVGIG (reference sequence). The trim removed 2 bases at V and 0 bases at J, leaving 4 bases unmatched. CDR3: CAWSPGTGLNTEAFF. The CDR3 DNA reads as TGTGCCTGGAGTCCCGGGACAGGGTTGAACACTGAAGCTTTCTTT.

This clone was picked up one time. J is TRBJ1-4 and V is TRBV3-1 (or the pseudogene TRBV3-2), with a possible D match to TRBD1 (5 bases). Trimming stripped 1 base from V and 11 bases from J, with 11 bases between. CDR3 length equals 13 residues. The V gene's germline CDR1 is LGHDT and CDR2 YNNKEL (reference sequence). Here the CDR3 DNA reads TGTGCCAGCAGCCAAGTGGCAGGGCAGAAACTGTTTTTT. This encodes CASSQVAGQKLFF.

V is TRBV10-3 and J is TRBJ2-5; 7 bases align to TRBD1. Germline V CDR1 and CDR2: ENHRY, SYGVKD. V gave up 5 bases and J gave up 5 bases; unmatched junction bases: 11. CDR3 length: 15 amino acids. CDR3 nucleotide sequence: TGTGCCATCAGTCATACCGGGACAGCCGGGGAGACCCAGTACTTC. Translated, it gives CAISHTGTAGETQYF.

J is TRBJ1-1 and V is TRBV3-1 (or the pseudogene TRBV3-2); the D is unclear. The CDR3 extends over 12 amino acids. CDR1 is LGHDT and CDR2 is YNNKEL in the germline V gene (reference sequence). The V and J ends lost 3 bases and 8 bases respectively, with 10 bases between them. CDR3 DNA sequence: TGTGCCAGCAGCCAGGGCAAATTGGAAGCTTTCTTT. Protein: CASSQGKLEAFF.

The chain uses TRBV7-2 and TRBJ2-5; D not resolved. Germline lookup yields CDR1 SGHTA and CDR2 FQGNSA. The CDR3 consists of 15 residues. Between the trimmed V and J ends, which lost 1 base and 5 bases, there was a span of 14 bases. CDR3 DNA sequence: TGTGCCAGCAGCTTAGTTGGAGCTAAGGAGGAGACCCAGTACTTC. As protein: CASSLVGAKEETQYF.

The V and J genes are TRBV25-1 and TRBJ1-3; D remains unclear. Germline CDR1 and CDR2: MGHDK and SYGVNS. Trimming shortened V by 3 bases and J by 0 bases, and 12 bases separated the two germline ends. The CDR3 covers 16 residues. CDR3 bases: TGTGCCAGCAGTGATCGAGGAGCGAACTCTGGAAACACCATATATTTT. Protein product: CASSDRGANSGNTIYF.

This chain uses TRBV5-6 with TRBJ1-4; 7 nucleotides align to TRBD1. J lost 1 base, V lost 4 bases, and 7 bases had no gene match. The CDR3 is made up of 16 amino acids. Germline values: CDR1 SGHDT, CDR2 YYEEEE. Written as DNA, the CDR3 is TGTGCCAGCAGCCAAAGACAGGGACTAACTAATGAAAAACTGTTTTTT. Translation: CASSQRQGLTNEKLFF.

The chain couples TRBV7-8 to TRBJ1-5; TRBD1 agrees at 8 bases. Trimming removed 1 base from V and 1 base from J; junction bases left unmatched: 9. The CDR3 sequence is 18 residues long. Germline V gene lookup returns CDR1 SGHVS and CDR2 FQNEAQ. In DNA form, the CDR3 reads TGTGCCAGCAGCTTAGAGGCAGGGGGCGCGTGGAGCAATCAGCCCCAGCATTTT. This codes for CASSLEAGGAWSNQPQHF. The whole variable domain, filled in from reference TRBV7-8 and TRBJ1-5, reads GAGVSQSPRYKVAKRGQDVALRCDPISGHVSLFWYQQALGQGPEFLTYFQNEAQLDKSGLPSDRFFAERPEGSVSTLKIQRTQQEDSAVYLCASSLEAGGAWSNQPQHFGDGTRLSIL.

Concerning this clone itself: This specimen includes other DNA sequences encoding the same CDR3. The chain uses TRBV18 and TRBJ1-5, with D hard to call. Germline CDR1 and CDR2: KGHSH and LQKENI. CDR3 size: 13 residues. Trimming pared 3 bases from V and 1 base from J, leaving 4 bases between. This CDR3 reads CASSPGSNQPQHF. The CDR3 bases are TGTGCCAGCTCACCGGGCAGCAATCAGCCCCAGCATTTT.

The CDR3 DNA sequence: TGTGCCAGTAGTGGGCGTGAACCGAACACTGAAGCTTTCTTT. As protein: CASSGREPNTEAFF. The chain has TRBV19 and TRBJ1-1, with D unresolved. V lost 5 bases and J lost 1, with 11 bases in between. This CDR3 has 14 amino acids. Germline assignment: CDR1 LNHDA and CDR2 SQIVND (reference sequence).

This chain links TRBV12-3 or TRBV12-4 with TRBJ2-7; 13 positions agree with TRBD2. After removal of 6 bases from V and 9 bases from J, the junction contained 5 bases not matched to a gene. This CDR3 comprises 13 residues. Written as DNA, the CDR3 is TGTGCCAGCAGGGGACTAGCGGGGAAAGGGCAGTACTTC. Translated, it gives CASRGLAGKGQYF.

This clone was counted once. V is TRBV6-2 or TRBV6-3 and J is TRBJ2-2; 8 nucleotides agree with TRBD2. J lost 6 bases, V lost 5 bases, and 8 bases had no gene match. Per germline, CDR1 MNHEY and CDR2 SVGEGT. There are 15 residues in the CDR3. The CDR3 loop reads CASSDGTSFAGELFF. For the CDR3, the DNA is TGTGCCAGCAGTGACGGGACTAGTTTTGCCGGGGAGCTGTTTTTT.

The chain has TRBV6-5 and TRBJ2-7, with D possibly TRBD2 on 5 matching bases. V lost 8 bases and J 2 bases, leaving 13 bases between the germline ends. Germline CDR1 reads MNHEY; CDR2 reads SVGAGI. The length of the CDR3 is 13 residues. For the CDR3, the DNA is TGTGCCAGCGGGATCGAGGGTCCCTACGAGCAGTACTTC. Translating it yields CASGIEGPYEQYF.

This rearrangement joins TRBV7-8 to TRBJ1-1; D not resolved. Germline-derived CDR1 and CDR2 are SGHVS and FQNEAQ. Trimming stripped 1 base from V and 1 base from J, with 19 bases between. This CDR3 comprises 18 residues. The CDR3 loop is CASSLVSGMVGRNTEAFF. In DNA form, the CDR3 reads TGTGCCAGCAGCTTAGTGTCCGGGATGGTCGGCAGGAACACTGAAGCTTTCTTT.